This T cell receptor (beta chain) was sequenced in a study of blood T cell repertoires in COVID-19. Study information: Samples of COVID-19 (acute and convalescent) were obtained from the United States, Italy and Spain.

Per the germline V gene, CDR1 is MNHEY and CDR2 is SVGAGI. V was pared by 8 bases and J by 8 bases, with 13 bases of the junction left unmatched. The CDR3 sequence is 15 residues long. In the authors' workflow: For nucleated cells, counts were estimated from reference gene primer amplification. Sequencing was performed with immunoSEQ multiplex PCR; in TCRdb, only in-frame clones are kept and a portion is missing. V, J and clone size are taken as reported in that table, and D and trimming were inferred from the DNA itself. The sample holds about 220,000 clones; around 82% are singletons and the top ten take 2% to 3%.

V gene TRBV6-5 combines with J gene TRBJ1-4; TRBD1 agrees at 8 bases. The sequence was obtained from a woman in her thirties or forties with active or convalescent COVID-19. Specimen: peripheral blood. As DNA, the CDR3 is TGTGCCAGCCGAACCCAGGGGGCTAGGTTAGAAAAACTGTTTTTT. Translating gives CASRTQGARLEKLFF.